This entry describes one T cell receptor beta chain. Its antigen remains unknown. These data belong to a study of a mutant IDH1 vaccine in newly diagnosed glioma. J lost 7 bases, V lost 4 bases, and 7 bases had no gene match. Germline CDR1 reads SGHDT; CDR2 reads YYEEEE. CDR3 length: 13 amino acids. This table comes from immunoSEQ multiplex PCR, and its TCRdb copy is limited to in-frame clones, with some not included. Among tens of thousands of clones listed, roughly 80% were seen once. Time point here: week 47, end of study. Every vaccine dose comprised 300 ug of mutant IDH1 20-mer peptide plus topical imiquimod.

This chain links TRBV5-6 with TRBJ2-5, with 7 bases lining up with TRBD1. The sequence was obtained from a woman aged 45 to 65 with glioma. The source material was PBMCs, sampled from a glioma patient whose treatment included an IDH1 peptide vaccine. This CDR3 is CASSLGQVRTQYF. CDR3 DNA: TGTGCCAGCAGCCTTGGACAGGTCCGGACCCAGTACTTC.